The T cell receptor beta chain described here comes from a study of T cells after yellow fever vaccination. General study results and limits: Although the secondary response was weaker, it peaked faster, at day 5 versus 15. CD4 and CD8 compartments shared a small share of clonotypes, likely from convergent recombination.

CDR1 and CDR2 (germline): SGHRS, YFSETQ. This CDR3 is built from 18 residues. V shed 0 bases and J shed 1 base, with 19 bases lying between them. MiXCR, applied by TCRdb to the 5' RACE reads, yields one record per CDR3 protein. The sample holds roughly 400,000 distinct CDR3 sequences; approximately 19% are singletons and the top ten take 15% to 20%. In this sample, this clonotype turned up a few times. Its antigen is still unknown. This sequence originates from a man in his late teens or twenties who received the YFV17D yellow fever vaccine. This chain connects TRBV5-1 to TRBJ1-1, with a weak D call TRBD1 (6 bases). The input for sequencing was PBMCs, taken before the yellow fever booster vaccination. CDR3 sequence (DNA): TGCGCCAGCAGCTTGGAACTCAGAACGGGGGCGGGGAACACTGAAGCTTTCTTT. Its protein is CASSLELRTGAGNTEAFF.